What follows is one T cell receptor beta chain and its context. No antigen is known for it. These data originate in a study of blood T cells in healthy people across ages. A second PCR, run for about 7 to 11 cycles, used a sample-barcoded 5' primer plus a J-beta primer mix. Every cDNA molecule bore a tag from a template-switch adaptor containing 12 random nucleotides. CDR3-containing paired-end reads numbering at least 2.5 million came from each sample. TCRdb passed the 5' RACE reads through MiXCR, listing each CDR3 protein once. The repertoire holds 1.2 million to 1.5 million distinct CDR3 sequences, with roughly 64% as singletons. Overall study results and limits: With age, beta diversity per million T cells declined roughly linearly, significantly by 40.

The sequenced material came from blood. This clonotype was sampled from a man between 18 and 35 years old in good health.

CDR3 loop: CASRAGPTTDTQYF. The DNA of the CDR3 is TGTGCCAGCAGGGCCGGGCCTACCACAGATACGCAGTATTTT. This chain connects TRBV11-2 to TRBJ2-3; D remains ambiguous. V lost 6 bases and J 2 bases, leaving 12 bases between the germline ends. In germline, CDR1 is SGHAT, CDR2 FQNNGV. CDR3 length equals 14 residues. The full variable domain, rest sourced from reference TRBV11-2 and TRBJ2-3, is EAGVAQSPRYKIIEKRQSVAFWCNPISGHATLYWYQQILGQGPKLLIQFQNNGVVDDSQLPKDRFSAERLKGVDSTLKIQPAKLEDSAVYLCASRAGPTTDTQYFGPGTRLTVL.